The 27 T cell receptor beta chains in this list originate from one sample, sequenced in a study of vaccination effects on CD4 cells after COVID-19. Antigen-specific CD4+ T cell clonotypes were called by their expansion after viral peptide-pool culture in ViraFEST. Once cultured for 10 days, the cells underwent separation to obtain CD4+ T cells. Each vaccine recipient was nucleocapsid antibody negative and had no prior SARS-CoV-2 infection. Profiling relied on immunoSEQ multiplex PCR, and the TCRdb table lists in-frame clones only, not all of them. The sample lists about 24,000 clones; approximately 80% were seen once. No antigens are known for them. Sequenced material: CD4+ T cells from PBMCs cultured with HCoV-NL63 spike peptides, taken before COVID-19 vaccination. The receptors were sampled from a human donor who received a COVID-19 vaccine.

In nucleotides, the CDR3 is TGTGCCAGCAGTTACTCGATCAGGGCAGGATCACCCCTCCACTTT. Translation gives CASSYSIRAGSPLHF. V and J are TRBV6-5 and TRBJ1-6; maybe TRBD1 (5 bases). The V gene lost 0 bases and the J gene lost 10 bases, with 13 bases spanning the gap. From germline, CDR1 is MNHEY and CDR2 SVGAGI. The CDR3 totals 15 residues.

The V gene is TRBV5-5, the J gene TRBJ1-2, with 7 bases identical to TRBD1. The germline CDR1 and CDR2 sequences are SGHKS and YYEKEE (reference sequence). V was pared by 4 bases and J by 3 bases, with 3 bases of the junction left unmatched. The CDR3 totals 13 residues. The CDR3 is CASSETGYYGYTF. In nucleotides, the CDR3 is TGTGCCAGCAGCGAGACAGGGTACTATGGCTACACCTTC.

V gene TRBV5-4 combines with J gene TRBJ1-2; possible D gene TRBD1, 6 bases. Germline V gives CDR1 SGHNT, CDR2 YYREEE (reference sequence). This CDR3 has 14 residues. V lost 3 bases, J lost 5 bases, and 14 bases lay in between. The CDR3 loop reads CASSSPIQGYGYTF. The CDR3 DNA reads TGTGCCAGCAGCTCGCCAATACAGGGTTATGGCTACACCTTC.

The chain carries TRBV19 and TRBJ1-3; 10 bases match TRBD1. The CDR3 has 14 amino acids. V lost 6 bases and J lost 3; bases outside the gene matches: 2. The germline V gene has CDR1 LNHDA and CDR2 SQIVND (reference sequence). The CDR3 DNA is TGTGCCAGTAGCGACAGGGGGCTTGGAAACACCATATATTTT. Its translation: CASSDRGLGNTIYF.

The chain combines TRBV18 with TRBJ1-5; possible D gene TRBD1, 5 bases. This CDR3 has 16 residues. Per germline, CDR1 KGHSH and CDR2 LQKENI. V dropped 3 bases and J dropped 5 bases, with 17 bases sitting between them. The CDR3 is CASSPPGGGVYQPQHF. As DNA, the CDR3 is TGTGCCAGCTCACCGCCGGGGGGAGGGGTTTATCAGCCCCAGCATTTT.

The rearrangement links TRBV3-1 (or the pseudogene TRBV3-2) to TRBJ1-4; D unresolved. Germline-derived CDR1 and CDR2 are LGHDT and YNNKEL (reference sequence). The CDR3 has 14 residues. V shed 1 base and J shed 7 bases, with 10 bases lying between them. The CDR3: CASSQGGIGEKLFF. The CDR3 DNA reads as TGTGCCAGCAGCCAAGGGGGAATTGGTGAAAAACTGTTTTTT.

The rearrangement joins TRBV10-3 to TRBJ1-5, with D uncertain. The CDR3 is 17 residues long. The V gene's germline CDR1 is ENHRY and CDR2 SYGVKD. Trimming shortened V by 0 bases and J by 8 bases, and 20 bases separated the two germline ends. The chain's CDR3 is CAISESSGGDFVKPQHF. The CDR3 DNA sequence: TGTGCCATCAGTGAGTCCTCAGGCGGAGATTTTGTCAAGCCCCAGCATTTT.

The V call is TRBV3-1 (or the pseudogene TRBV3-2), the J call TRBJ2-3; 9 nucleotides line up with TRBD1. The CDR3 is 14 residues long. J lost 5 bases, V lost 4 bases, and 4 bases had no gene match. The germline V gene encodes CDR1 LGHDT and CDR2 YNNKEL (reference sequence). DNA of the CDR3: TGTGCCAGCAGCCCGACAGGGGGGATAGATACGCAGTATTTT. Residues: CASSPTGGIDTQYF.

The chain is built from TRBV5-7 and TRBJ2-3, with D perhaps matching TRBD1 (5 bases). TRBV5-7 is filed as an ORF, its function uncertain. The CDR3 consists of 15 residues. Trimming removed 1 base from V and 7 bases from J, with 16 bases in between. The CDR3 nucleotides are TGTGCCAGCAGCTTGTTGGGGCTGGCTTTGAATACGCAGTATTTT. Amino acid sequence: CASSLLGLALNTQYF.

V is TRBV5-8 and J is TRBJ2-1, with TRBD2 identical over 13 bases. This CDR3 has 14 amino acids. Germline-derived CDR1 and CDR2 are SGHTS and YDEGEE. V was clipped by 3 bases and J by 8 bases; unmatched bases: 2. This CDR3 reads CASSSGLAGDEQFF. CDR3 DNA sequence: TGTGCCAGCAGCTCCGGACTAGCGGGAGATGAGCAGTTCTTC.

The chain employs TRBV19 and TRBJ1-5; D perhaps matches TRBD1 (5 bases). Germline CDR1 is LNHDA and CDR2 is SQIVND (reference sequence). Trimming removed 8 bases from V and 7 bases from J, with 21 bases in between. The CDR3 runs to 15 residues. The chain's CDR3 is CASARTPGVVQPQHF. CDR3 coding DNA: TGTGCCAGTGCAAGGACGCCGGGGGTCGTACAGCCCCAGCATTTT. Drawing the rest from reference TRBV19 and TRBJ1-5, the complete variable domain is DGGITQSPKYLFRKEGQNVTLSCEQNLNHDAMYWYRQDPGQGLRLIYYSQIVNDFQKGDIAEGYSVSREKKESFPLTVTSAQKNPTAFYLCASARTPGVVQPQHFGDGTRLSIL.

This clone came up a few times. This sequence joins TRBV7-9 and TRBJ1-6; D not resolved. There are 12 residues in the CDR3. V was pared by 5 bases and J by 9 bases, with 8 bases between. From germline, CDR1 is SEHNR and CDR2 FQNEAQ (reference sequence). The CDR3 spells CASSGSVSPLHF. The CDR3 bases are TGTGCCAGCAGCGGGTCCGTTTCACCCCTCCACTTT.

The rearrangement uses TRBV5-4 and TRBJ1-3; D not certain. V lost 4 bases and J lost 2, with 10 bases in between. Germline V CDR1 and CDR2: SGHNT, YYREEE (reference sequence). The CDR3 consists of 14 residues. CDR3 bases: TGTGCCAGCAGCCCCGGGATGCCTGGAAACACCATATATTTT. This sequence encodes CASSPGMPGNTIYF.

V and J are TRBV19 and TRBJ1-1; a possible D gene is TRBD1 (5 bases). CDR3 length: 14 amino acids. V was cut by 3 bases and J by 1 base, with 9 bases left in between. Germline CDR1 LNHDA, CDR2 SQIVND (reference sequence). CDR3 sequence: CASSIPGRNTEAFF. The CDR3 DNA reads TGTGCCAGTAGTATCCCGGGACGGAACACTGAAGCTTTCTTT.

The rearrangement joins TRBV27 to TRBJ2-1; 9 nucleotides agree with TRBD2. V shed 4 bases, J shed 13 bases, and the junction held 14 bases outside the gene matches. CDR3 length: 15 amino acids. Germline V gene lookup returns CDR1 MNHEY and CDR2 SMNVEV (reference sequence). CDR3 sequence (DNA): TGTGCCAGCAGTTCCACAGGAGCGGCTAGCGGGACACAGTTCTTC. Translated: CASSSTGAASGTQFF.

The rearrangement joins TRBV3-1 (or the pseudogene TRBV3-2) to TRBJ2-1; D uncertain. CDR3 length: 12 amino acids. Trimming took 1 base from V and 4 from J, leaving 2 bases between them. Germline lookup yields CDR1 LGHDT and CDR2 YNNKEL (reference sequence). The CDR3 loop reads CASSQGYNEQFF. The DNA for the CDR3 is TGTGCCAGCAGCCAAGGGTACAATGAGCAGTTCTTC.

The chain links TRBV10-1 to TRBJ2-1; TRBD2 matches at 13 bases. This CDR3 comprises 15 residues. In germline, CDR1 is WNHNN, CDR2 SYGVQD (reference sequence). J gave up 7 bases and V 6 bases, and 6 bases lay outside the gene matches. CDR3 in amino acids: CASSPGTSGKNEQFF. The CDR3, as DNA: TGCGCCAGCAGCCCCGGGACTAGCGGGAAAAATGAGCAGTTCTTC.

The J gene is TRBJ2-1, the V gene TRBV4-1, with a possible D match to TRBD1 (6 bases). CDR1 MGHRA and CDR2 YSYEKL come from the germline V gene. The CDR3 totals 15 residues. The V and J ends lost 1 base and 8 bases respectively, with 15 bases between them. Here the CDR3 DNA reads TGCGCCAGCAGCCAAGGTGAAGGGGGTGGATATGAGCAGTTCTTC. As protein: CASSQGEGGGYEQFF.

A single count supports this clone. V is TRBV7-9 and J is TRBJ2-4, with TRBD1 identical over 8 bases. The CDR3 consists of 17 residues. V shed 4 bases, J shed 1 base, and the junction held 9 bases outside the gene matches. Germline V gene sequence: CDR1 SEHNR, CDR2 FQNEAQ (reference sequence). CDR3 nucleotides: TGTGCCAGCAGCTCCTCGACAGGGGAGAGGGCCAAAAACATTCAGTACTTC. Its translation is CASSSSTGERAKNIQYF. The complete variable domain, with remaining parts taken from reference TRBV7-9 and TRBJ2-4, reads DTGVSQNPRHKITKRGQNVTFRCDPISEHNRLYWYRQTLGQGPEFLTYFQNEAQLEKSRLLSDRFSAERPKGSFSTLEIQRTEQGDSAMYLCASSSSTGERAKNIQYFGAGTRLSVL.

The chain joins TRBV5-1 to TRBJ1-5; a weak D match, TRBD1 (5 bases). Germline V CDR1 and CDR2: SGHRS, YFSETQ. This CDR3 has 15 residues. Trimming cost V 4 bases and J 2 bases, with 13 bases left between them. The CDR3 loop is CASSSQGGGNQPQHF. The CDR3 nucleotides are TGCGCCAGCAGCAGCCAGGGAGGGGGCAATCAGCCCCAGCATTTT.

The V gene is TRBV24-1, the J gene TRBJ2-1; D ambiguous. The CDR3 is 12 residues long. Germline CDR1 and CDR2: KGHDR and SFDVKD. V lost 2 bases and J 6 bases, leaving 4 bases between the germline ends. The CDR3 DNA reads TGTGCCACCAGTGATTGGGGCAATGAGCAGTTCTTC. The encoded protein is CATSDWGNEQFF.

CDR3 in amino acids: CASSQDDRGNYGYTF. Here the CDR3 DNA reads TGTGCCAGCAGCCAAGATGACAGGGGGAACTATGGCTACACCTTC. The rearrangement links TRBV3-1 (or the pseudogene TRBV3-2) to TRBJ1-2; 9 bases align to TRBD1. V shed 0 bases and J 2 bases; nucleotides not matched to a gene: 1. CDR3 length: 15 amino acids. The germline gives CDR1 LGHDT, CDR2 YNNKEL (reference sequence).

The chain links TRBV3-1 (or the pseudogene TRBV3-2) to TRBJ1-2; D not resolved. The germline V gene has CDR1 LGHDT and CDR2 YNNKEL (reference sequence). Trimming shortened V by 3 bases and J by 3 bases, and 11 bases separated the two germline ends. The CDR3 runs to 14 residues. CDR3 bases: TGTGCCAGCAGCCAGCGAGGAGTTGACTATGGCTACACCTTC. As protein: CASSQRGVDYGYTF.

The chain combines TRBV7-2 with TRBJ2-2; 11 bases line up with TRBD1. The CDR3 totals 16 residues. The V gene end was trimmed by 5 bases and the J gene end by 4 bases; junction bases not matched to a gene: 6. CDR1 SGHTA and CDR2 FQGNSA come from the germline V gene. This CDR3 is CASSPSGTGGTGELFF. CDR3 coding DNA: TGTGCCAGCAGCCCATCCGGGACAGGGGGCACCGGGGAGCTGTTTTTT.

The chain is built from TRBV5-1 and TRBJ1-2; D remains ambiguous. V was clipped by 4 bases and J by 5 bases, with 12 bases between them. Looked up from germline, CDR1 is SGHRS and CDR2 is YFSETQ. CDR3 length equals 13 residues. CDR3 sequence: CASSPEAGYGYTF. In DNA form, the CDR3 reads TGCGCCAGCAGCCCGGAGGCTGGGTATGGCTACACCTTC.

This clone was seen a single time. The chain employs TRBV6-4 and TRBJ2-3; maybe TRBD2 (5 bases). CDR1 MRHNA and CDR2 SNTAGT come from the germline V gene. V lost 5 bases and J lost 2, with 11 bases in between. The CDR3 has 14 residues. CDR3 DNA: TGTGCCAGCAGTCCAGGACTCTCCACAGATACGCAGTATTTT. This gives the protein CASSPGLSTDTQYF.

The rearrangement links TRBV3-1 (or the pseudogene TRBV3-2) to TRBJ2-7; 12 bases fit TRBD2. V shed 3 bases and J 2 bases; nucleotides not matched to a gene: 11. In germline, CDR1 is LGHDT, CDR2 YNNKEL (reference sequence). This CDR3 region has 18 residues. The CDR3 coding sequence is TGTGCCAGCAGCCACAGGACTAGCGGGACCAAAGGAACCTACGAGCAGTACTTC. This encodes CASSHRTSGTKGTYEQYF.